The following is a T cell receptor beta chain sequence with its context. The CDR3 runs 15 residues. J was trimmed by 4 bases and V by 4 bases; bases with no gene match: 9. Germline CDR1 reads SGHRS; CDR2 reads YFSETQ. This sample is drawn from a study of blood T cell repertoires in COVID-19. Data came from immunoSEQ multiplex PCR; TCRdb stores just in-frame clones and leaves some out. There are some 210,000 clones in the sample; 83% occur only once, and less than 3.5% lies in the top ten. The sample comprised peripheral blood. The J gene is TRBJ1-2, the V gene TRBV5-1; 8 bases align to TRBD1. This receptor was identified in a man aged 50 to 60 with active or convalescent COVID-19. The CDR3 DNA reads as TGCGCCAGCAGCCGGGACAGGAGCTCCTTCTATGGCTACACCTTC. This encodes CASSRDRSSFYGYTF. The full variable domain, its missing parts supplied by reference TRBV5-1 and TRBJ1-2, is KAGVTQTPRYLIKTRGQQVTLSCSPISGHRSVSWYQQTPGQGLQFLFEYFSETQRNKGNFPGRFSGRQFSNSRSEMNVSTLELGDSALYLCASSRDRSSFYGYTFGSGTRLTVV.